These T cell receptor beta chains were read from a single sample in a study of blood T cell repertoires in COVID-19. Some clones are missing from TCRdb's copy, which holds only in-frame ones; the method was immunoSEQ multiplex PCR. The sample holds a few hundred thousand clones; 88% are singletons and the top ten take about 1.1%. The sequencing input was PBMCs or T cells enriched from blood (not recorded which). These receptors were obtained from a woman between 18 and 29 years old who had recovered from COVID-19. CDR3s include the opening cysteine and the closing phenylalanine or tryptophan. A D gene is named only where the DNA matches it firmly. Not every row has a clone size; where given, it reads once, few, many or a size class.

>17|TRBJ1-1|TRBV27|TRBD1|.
CASQRSDRAYMNTEAFF
TGTGCCAGCCAAAGATCGGACAGGGCCTACATGAACACTGAAGCTTTCTTT
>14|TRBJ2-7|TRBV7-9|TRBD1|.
CASSSGQGPYEQYF
TGTGCCAGCAGCTCGGGACAGGGGCCCTACGAGCAGTACTTC
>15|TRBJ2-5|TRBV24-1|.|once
CATSDPGTPQETQYF
TGTGCCACCAGTGACCCCGGGACACCGCAAGAGACCCAGTACTTC
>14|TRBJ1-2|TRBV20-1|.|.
CSASPPGKLDGYTF
TGCAGTGCTAGTCCCCCAGGGAAACTTGATGGCTACACCTTC
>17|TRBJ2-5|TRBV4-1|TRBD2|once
CASSRGTSGGVQETQYF
TGCGCCAGCAGCCGAGGGACTAGCGGGGGAGTACAAGAGACCCAGTACTTC
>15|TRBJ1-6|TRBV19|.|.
CASNRKHSYNSPLHF
TGTGCCAGTAACAGGAAACACTCCTATAATTCACCCCTCCACTTT
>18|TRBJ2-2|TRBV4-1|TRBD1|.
CASSLIQDRGLNTGELFF
TGCGCCAGCAGCCTAATCCAGGACAGGGGCCTGAACACCGGGGAGCTGTTTTTT
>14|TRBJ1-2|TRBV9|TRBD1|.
CASSVKGAGGGYTF
TGTGCCAGCAGCGTTAAGGGAGCAGGGGGTGGCTACACCTTC
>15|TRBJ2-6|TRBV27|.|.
CASNYVGAGANVLTF
TGTGCCAGCAATTACGTAGGGGCTGGGGCCAACGTCCTGACTTTC
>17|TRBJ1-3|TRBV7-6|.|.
CASSLALGASSGNTIYF
TGTGCCAGCAGCTTAGCGCTTGGGGCGAGCTCTGGAAACACCATATATTTT